The 13 T cell receptor beta chains below were found in one sample sequenced in a study of T-cell reconstitution after alpha-beta-depleted transplantation in children listed by TCRdb under 2016. Library method: PCR. Sequencing took place on an Illumina HiSeq 2500. TCR library preparation used molecular barcoding, with unique molecular identifiers applied to normalize quantification of the TCRbeta repertoire. TCRdb reworked the public reads: Q25 trimming with fastp, MiXCR clone assembly, productive beta chains retained. Identical CDR3 proteins give one entry, which carries the most common genes and DNA. The sample profile shows under 750,000 distinct CDR3 sequences; more than 20% of them were found once. Jointly, the top ten make up 13% to 15% of the sample. This sample's treatment or condition label indicates: allogeneic hematopoietic cell transplantation with graft depleted of TCRalphabeta T cells and CD19 B cells.

The material was PBMCs, mostly from graft donor cells, obtained 360 days after TCRalphabeta/CD19-depleted stem cell transplant. The source is a boy younger than two who had a stem cell transplant for acute myeloid leukemia, so the T cells may come from the graft donor.

This clonotype was seen ten or more times. The chain employs TRBV12-3 or TRBV12-4 and TRBJ2-1, with 9 bases lining up with TRBD2. The length of the CDR3 is 18 residues. V shed 3 bases, J shed 0 bases, and the junction held 9 bases outside the gene matches. The CDR3 sequence is CASSFLAGLNPSYNEQFF. The DNA of the CDR3 is TGTGCCAGCAGTTTTCTAGCGGGGCTCAATCCCTCCTACAATGAGCAGTTCTTC.

This clonotype was recorded many times. The genes are TRBV12-3 or TRBV12-4 and TRBJ2-1, with 7 nucleotides matching TRBD1. Trimming cost V 7 bases and J 8 bases; bases outside gene matches: 11. The CDR3 loop spans 14 amino acids. For the CDR3, the DNA is TGTGCCAGCACCCCTCGACAGGGTTTCGATGAGCAGTTCTTC. This gives the protein CASTPRQGFDEQFF.

This clonotype was detected a few times. The chain uses TRBV7-9 and TRBJ2-2; the D is unclear. Trimming pared 5 bases from V and 6 bases from J, leaving 10 bases between. The CDR3 length is 13 residues. Germline V CDR1 and CDR2: SEHNR, FQNEAQ (reference sequence). CDR3 sequence (DNA): TGTGCCAGCAGCCCCCCGACTGCCGGGGAGCTGTTTTTT. The encoded protein is CASSPPTAGELFF.

The J gene is TRBJ1-1, the V gene TRBV2; TRBD1 matches 7 bases. The V gene end was trimmed by 6 bases and the J gene end by 1 base; junction bases not matched to a gene: 5. The CDR3 length is 14 residues. The germline CDR1 and CDR2 sequences are SNHLY and FYNNEI. The CDR3 bases are TGTGCCAGCAGAGTACAGGGGTCGAACACTGAAGCTTTCTTT. It is translated as CASRVQGSNTEAFF.

The gene calls are TRBV15 and TRBJ2-5; either TRBD1 or TRBD2 may supply D (6 bases each). V lost 1 base, J lost 5 bases, and 8 bases lay in between. Per the germline V gene, CDR1 is LNHNV and CDR2 is YYDKDF (reference sequence). The CDR3 length is 13 residues. The CDR3 reads CATSRGGGETQYF. In nucleotides, the CDR3 is TGTGCCACCAGCAGAGGAGGGGGGGAGACCCAGTACTTC.

This clonotype occurred once. This chain connects TRBV5-1 to TRBJ2-3; either TRBD1 or TRBD2 may fit D (5 bases each). This CDR3 has 15 residues. The ends were cut back, 1 base at V and 6 bases at J, with 15 bases in the middle. CDR1 SGHRS and CDR2 YFSETQ come from the germline V gene. The CDR3 region is CASSLRGGSSDTQYF. CDR3 bases: TGCGCCAGCAGCTTGCGTGGGGGTTCAAGTGATACGCAGTATTTT. Combining the CDR3 with reference TRBV5-1 and TRBJ2-3 gives the whole variable domain KAGVTQTPRYLIKTRGQQVTLSCSPISGHRSVSWYQQTPGQGLQFLFEYFSETQRNKGNFPGRFSGRQFSNSRSEMNVSTLELGDSALYLCASSLRGGSSDTQYFGPGTRLTVL.

This clonotype was seen only a few times. CDR3 nucleotide sequence: TGTGCCAGCACTGCCCGCTCTGGGGCCAACGTCCTGACTTTC. Residues: CASTARSGANVLTF. The chain combines TRBV7-2 with TRBJ2-6; D gene uncertain. The CDR3 has 14 residues. Germline values: CDR1 SGHTA, CDR2 FQGNSA. Trimming pared 7 bases from V and 0 bases from J, leaving 7 bases between. Complete variable domain (other parts from reference TRBV7-2 and TRBJ2-6): GAGVSQSPSNKVTEKGKDVELRCDPISGHTALYWYRQSLGQGLEFLIYFQGNSAPDKSGLPSDRFSAERTGGSVSTLTIQRTQQEDSAVYLCASTARSGANVLTFGAGSRLTVL.

This CDR3 reads CSARMANTGTPNTEAFF. The CDR3 DNA sequence: TGCAGTGCTAGAATGGCTAACACCGGGACACCGAACACTGAAGCTTTCTTT. The gene calls are TRBV20-1 and TRBJ1-1; possibly TRBD1 for D (6 bases). The germline CDR1 and CDR2 sequences are DFQATT and SNEGSKA (reference sequence). V was pared by 2 bases and J by 1 base, with 20 bases between. CDR3 length: 17 residues.

This clonotype was counted a few times. This chain connects TRBV20-1 to TRBJ2-3; possibly TRBD1 for D (6 bases). Trimming took off 1 base at V and 0 bases at J, with 17 bases between the two ends. The CDR3 totals 17 residues. CDR1 is DFQATT, CDR2 SNEGSKA, per germline (reference sequence). CDR3 in DNA: TGCAGTGCTAGAGCCAGCCGAGGGGGATCTAGCACAGATACGCAGTATTTT. Its translation: CSARASRGGSSTDTQYF.

This clonotype has more than one count but fewer than ten. This chain connects TRBV4-3 to TRBJ2-3, with D tentatively TRBD1 (7 bases). V shed 3 bases and J shed 5 bases, with 15 bases lying between them. The germline V gene encodes CDR1 LGHNA and CDR2 YSLEER. The CDR3 covers 15 residues. The CDR3 loop is CASSHRQGGLDTQYF. CDR3 DNA: TGCGCCAGCAGCCACCGACAGGGAGGCCTAGATACGCAGTATTTT.

This clonotype was counted many times. The V gene is TRBV5-1, the J gene TRBJ1-6; D unresolved. Germline CDR1 is SGHRS and CDR2 is YFSETQ. The germline V and J ends were trimmed by 1 base and 5 bases, with 10 bases remaining between them. This CDR3 contains 15 residues. CDR3 nucleotide sequence: TGCGCCAGCAGCTTGTACCGGGATCATAATTCACCCCTCCACTTT. Its translation: CASSLYRDHNSPLHF.

The chain uses TRBV18 and TRBJ2-5; D not certain. Germline values: CDR1 KGHSH, CDR2 LQKENI. The CDR3 consists of 12 residues. V was shortened by 6 bases and J by 4 bases, with 9 bases between the two germline ends. CDR3 nucleotide sequence: TGTGCCAGCTCGTCGAGACGAGAGACCCAGTACTTC. It translates to CASSSRRETQYF.

This CDR3 reads CASSLGQVNYGYTF. The CDR3 bases are TGTGCCAGCAGCTTGGGACAGGTGAACTATGGCTACACCTTC. The chain couples TRBV7-2 to TRBJ1-2; TRBD1 matches at 8 bases. The CDR3 is 14 residues long. In germline, CDR1 is SGHTA, CDR2 FQGNSA. With V trimmed by 3 bases and J by 2 bases, 2 bases remained unmatched.